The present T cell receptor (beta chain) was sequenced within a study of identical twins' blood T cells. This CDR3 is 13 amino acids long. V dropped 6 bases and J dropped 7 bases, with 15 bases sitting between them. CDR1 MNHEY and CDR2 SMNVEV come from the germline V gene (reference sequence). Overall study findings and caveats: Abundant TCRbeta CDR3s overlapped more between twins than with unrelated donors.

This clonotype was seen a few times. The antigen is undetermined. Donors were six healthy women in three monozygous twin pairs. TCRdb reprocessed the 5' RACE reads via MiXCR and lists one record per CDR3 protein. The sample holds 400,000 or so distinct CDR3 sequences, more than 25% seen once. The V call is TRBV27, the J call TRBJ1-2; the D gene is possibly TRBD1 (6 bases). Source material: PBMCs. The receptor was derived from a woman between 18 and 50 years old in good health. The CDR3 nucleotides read TGTGCCAGCAGCCTATTACAGGGTGCTGGCTACACCTTC. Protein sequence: CASSLLQGAGYTF.